This T cell receptor beta chain is drawn from a study of cytomegalovirus exposure and HLA in healthy donors (TCRdb year 2017). Background on the whole study: In an earlier analysis of approximately 640 of the donors, about 260 Gb of sequence data and 90 million to 130 million unique TCR beta sequences from about 190 million T cells were reported. About 310 gigabases of sequencing data and roughly 90 million unique TCR sequences were included in an early release covering 550 to 800 HLA-typed donors. Of the 398 genotyped donors, about 84% fell in the genetic ancestry cluster associated with self-reported Caucasian donors. The study aimed to test whether signatures of past pathogen exposure could be identified by cataloging public T cell receptors. Using immunosequencing, the study profiled T cell repertoires from roughly 650 subjects and related those repertoires to cytomegalovirus serostatus. A separate validation cohort of 100 to 150 different subjects was used in addition to the 666-subject first cohort. The study combined high-throughput TCR immunosequencing, statistical association of individual TCRs with disease status, and machine learning to predict cytomegalovirus infection status. A later analysis re-examined previously published TCR beta repertoires from around 670 donors and added high-resolution HLA genotyping to investigate patterns of TCR occurrence. In the later analysis, no new phenotypic data were used to find candidate immune exposures; instead, reliance was placed on TCR beta sequences and their occurrence across donors. An earlier analysis of several hundred of the donors used high-throughput TCR beta sequencing to judge whether each TCR beta V gene segment behaved as functional or pseudogenic. Alongside the repertoire data, information on donor age, sex, ethnicity and CMV serostatus was compiled. A later genetic analysis used genome-wide SNP genotypes for about 65% of the 666 donors, treating that subset as a discovery cohort. Every discovery cohort repertoire had been produced on one sequencing platform. Both class I and class II loci were covered by HLA typing, at four-digit resolution. The number of donors typed differed by locus, with about 629-640 for A, B, C, DRB1 and DQB1, approximately 500 for DQA1, over 600 for DPA1, and 450 to 480 for DPB1. Four or five DR-DQ haplotypes were handled as single units for association and clustering because linkage in the cohort was strong. Across around 400 genotyped donors of the cohort, an average of about 220,000 unique TCR beta nucleotide sequences per donor were sequenced, and roughly a sixth of those sequences were non-productive.

A distance of 9 bases separates the germline ends of V and J, which lose 3 bases and 6 bases respectively. In the germline V gene (reference sequence), CDR1 corresponds to LNHDA and CDR2 to SQIVND. From its cysteine to its phenylalanine, the CDR3 spans 13 amino acids. CDR3 DNA is the only sequence kept; it has 39 bases, read in frame from the first base. The full study reports these points: A later analysis associated 16,951 TCR beta sequences with specific HLA alleles at a false discovery rate of 0.05. Because counts were too low, roughly 18 rarely observed V segments, including chromosome 9 orphons, were left out of the earlier analysis of over 550 of the donors. A few of the identified cytomegalovirus-associated TCR beta chains were confirmed in vitro to be specific for cytomegalovirus antigens. In the study, approximately 160 TCR beta chains were listed as associated with cytomegalovirus. Correlated functional status among segregating V segments might be attributable to linkage disequilibrium, but an unknown experimental factor could not be ruled out. Because HLA typing was missing for some donors at each locus, association tests included only the typed subset. Compared with equally common non-associated chains, HLA-associated TCR beta chains in a later analysis were more clonally expanded and had lower generation probabilities. A group of highly shared sequence variants was considered likely to be a technical artifact of the sequencing pipeline. In a later genetic analysis, a missense DCLRE1C variant was associated with V-gene and J-gene trimming of TCR beta chains, and the association was replicated in an independent cohort. In an earlier analysis of about 600 of the donors, most TCR beta V segments appeared in productive rearrangements about 87% or about 30% of the time, broadly matching IMGT annotations. The classifier was reported to diagnose cytomegalovirus status with high specificity and sensitivity in both the original and validation cohorts. Most TCR sequences were observed very rarely across donors, whereas some public TCRs were present in many individuals. Assigning TCR associations to individual alleles was difficult when HLA alleles, especially DR and DQ, strongly co-occurred. A later analysis reported that several top co-occurrence clusters appeared linked to parvovirus B19, influenza, CMV and Epstein-Barr virus. For the cohort, immune exposure information was limited to CMV serostatus. According to a later genetic analysis, donors in an Asian-associated ancestry cluster had fewer N-insertions in productive TCRs than the approximately 630-donor mean. The authors suggested that the approach could potentially be generalized to other disease states and immunological phenotypes. According to a later analysis, TCR association rates differed among HLA loci, with DRB1 alleles showing the most associated TCRs and HLA-C alleles showing the fewest. A further reported finding was that TCR beta sequences accurately predicted the HLA-A and HLA-B alleles for most subjects in the first cohort. According to a later analysis, most CMV-associated TCR beta chains appeared to be HLA-restricted, and the HLA associations seemed to be driven largely by CMV exposure. Presence/absence analyses assumed roughly uniform sequencing depth across donors, an assumption that may not hold. In this cohort, only TCR beta chains were sequenced, and detectable features were limited by the absence of alpha or paired-chain data. The 87-base-pair reads could not distinguish some IMGT-functional V segments, including TRBV6-2 and TRBV6-3, so those segments were excluded.

The library relied on the immunoSEQ multiplex PCR assay. For the multiplex PCR, a mixture combining 60 forward primers for TCR Vbeta segments and 13 reverse primers for TCR Jbeta segments was used. The CDR3 region of rearranged TCR beta genes was amplified from genomic DNA by a multiplex PCR assay. The amplified TCR beta libraries were sequenced on the Illumina HiSeq System as 87-base-pair reads. Turning to the authors' computational methods: Across the 670 or so repertoires, a later analysis counted roughly 77 million unique TCR beta chains, roughly 11 million of which were shared by at least two donors. Raw reads were error-corrected and collapsed into unique sequences with a nearest-neighbor algorithm that merged closely related sequences to remove PCR and sequencing errors. CDR3 sequences were aligned to IMGT reference sequences to assign V, D and J gene segments. For a sequence to be retained, a match of at least six nucleotides was required to both a V gene segment and a J gene segment. Rearrangements were classified as productive when the CDR3 lacked stop codons and remained in frame with V and J, and all other rearrangements were classified as non-productive. Following IMGT convention, CDR3 was defined as the stretch from the second conserved V-encoded cysteine to the conserved J-encoded phenylalanine. The earlier analysis of some 550 of the donors excluded any sequence lacking an unambiguous match to a single V gene segment. An earlier analysis of a few hundred of the donors called V segments functional above 56.7% productive rearrangements and segregating when the between-donor standard deviation exceeded 5%. A statistical classification framework was developed to diagnose cytomegalovirus status using the catalog of TCR beta chain sequences. In a later analysis, TCR nucleotide sequences were compared against IMGT/GENE-DB human TR gene sequences so that V and J genes could be assigned. A later analysis assigned CDR3 sequences and most-parsimonious VDJ recombination scenarios with the TCRdist pipeline. In a later analysis, each TCR beta chain was defined by its CDR3 amino acid sequence together with its V-gene family, and reads without a unique V-gene family were excluded. To address suspected cross-contamination and a sequencing artifact, a later analysis removed around 590 highly shared, low-generation-probability nucleotide sequences. In a later analysis, a clonal expansion index was calculated for each public chain from normalized within-repertoire ranks of inferred template counts. In a later analysis, generation probabilities were computed with a VDJ recombination model fitted to out-of-frame rearrangements, and the resulting probabilities were checked against IGoR. Hypergeometric tests were used in a later analysis to score TCR-TCR, TCR-HLA and TCR-CMV co-occurrence, with a repertoire-size bias correction applied to the TCR pairs. In a later analysis, false discovery rates were estimated by permuting HLA or CMV assignments 20 times. In a later analysis, co-occurring TCRs were grouped using DBSCAN, with TCRdist sequence similarity added in when clustering inside HLA-allele-positive subsets. Repertoires with fewer than 30,000 or more than 120,000 public chains were left out of co-occurrence clustering, as were roughly five repertoires with anomalous nucleotide sharing. TCRdb mirrors the immuneACCESS table, restricted to in-frame sequences. Some clones are absent from its copies; in checked studies, under half trace to an unresolved V gene, and the reason for the others is unknown. The D gene and trimming were derived from the DNA, and the V and J assignments and clone size from that table. The sample table lists about 160,000 clones, about 75% of them with a count of one. The ten largest clonotypes hold 4.7% of the sample.

This clone has more than one count but fewer than ten. It has no known antigen specificity. No much larger clone is present one base from it, and per-base qualities are unavailable. This sample also contains other DNA sequences that code for the same CDR3. The cohort consisted of 600 to 700 healthy bone marrow donors. At the time of sampling, every cohort member was nominally healthy, though immune exposures that went unrecorded were likely present. The donor tested CMV seropositive and was one of the 289 seropositive cohort members. Each donor provided a peripheral blood sample, and peripheral blood mononuclear cells were used for TCR beta sequencing. The Qiagen DNeasy Blood Extraction Kit was used to extract genomic DNA from the blood cell samples.

The chain uses TRBV19 and TRBJ1-5; a confident D gene designation cannot be given. The clonotype originates from a man between 18 and 29 years old in good health and CMV-seropositive. The sample comprised PBMCs. The CDR3 protein sequence reads: CASSIGVSQPQHF. The DNA reads TGTGCCAGTAGTATCGGGGTCAGTCAGCCCCAGCATTTT.